This T cell receptor beta chain was observed in a study of T cell changes during pregnancy in multiple sclerosis. This clone has just one count. Trimming took 9 bases from V and 0 from J, leaving 14 bases between them. Germline V CDR1 and CDR2: LNHDA, SQIVND (reference sequence). The CDR3 extends over 14 amino acids. TCRdb's copy holds only in-frame clones and misses some; the assay was immunoSEQ multiplex PCR. Seen here are 70,000 to 75,000 clones, 85% to 95% observed once, and the top ten hold approximately 2.4%. Source: peripheral blood, taken before pregnancy. V gene TRBV19 combines with J gene TRBJ1-2; D perhaps matches TRBD1 (5 bases). The source of this sequence is a female donor with multiple sclerosis, enrolled in a pregnancy study. This CDR3 is CASRLQGTNYGYTF. CDR3 nucleotides: TGTGCCAGCCGCCTCCAGGGAACTAACTATGGCTACACCTTC.